Shown below are 12 T cell receptor beta chains from a single sample sequenced in a study of early T cells in non-severe SARS-CoV-2 infection. TCRdb used MiXCR to reprocess the 5' RACE reads, holding one entry per CDR3 protein. The data show around 70,000 distinct CDR3 sequences, with 9.5% to 15% seen just once and around 4.5% held by the top ten. The specimen was whole blood. The source of these receptors is an adult who was a healthcare worker with PCR-confirmed SARS-CoV-2 infection or an uninfected control (not recorded which).

The chain joins TRBV12-3 or TRBV12-4 to TRBJ1-3, with D maybe TRBD1 (5 bases). V lost 2 bases to trimming and J lost 2 bases, with 10 bases between them. The CDR3 consists of 15 residues. CDR3 region: CASSLHAGAGNTIYF. CDR3 DNA: TGTGCCAGCAGTTTACATGCGGGGGCTGGAAACACCATATATTTT.

This clonotype was observed at least ten times. The J gene is TRBJ2-1, the V gene TRBV6-6; the match to TRBD2 covers 12 bases. Germline V gene lookup returns CDR1 MNHNY and CDR2 SVGAGI (reference sequence). Trimming at V came to 5 bases and at J to 7 bases, leaving 6 bases not matched to a gene. This CDR3 has 15 residues. CDR3 in amino acids: CASSPTSGSWNEQFF. CDR3 DNA: TGTGCCAGCAGTCCGACTAGCGGGAGTTGGAATGAGCAGTTCTTC.

In this sample, this clonotype turned up many times. The chain is built from TRBV20-1 and TRBJ2-3; tentative D call: TRBD2 (7 bases). The CDR3 is made up of 17 amino acids. Germline V gene sequence: CDR1 DFQATT, CDR2 SNEGSKA (reference sequence). V was shortened by 2 bases and J by 5 bases, with 23 bases between the two germline ends. CDR3 coding DNA: TGCAGTGCTAGAAGCGCGGGGGCCTTCGGGAATTTAGATACGCAGTATTTT. Its translation is CSARSAGAFGNLDTQYF.

This clonotype has a handful of counts. The chain uses TRBV19 and TRBJ1-1, with D possibly being TRBD1 (5 bases). Looked up from germline, CDR1 is LNHDA and CDR2 is SQIVND (reference sequence). Between the trimmed V and J ends, which lost 3 bases and 6 bases, there was a span of 8 bases. CDR3 size: 12 residues. CDR3 coding DNA: TGTGCCAGTAGTATGGGGCAACCTGAAGCTTTCTTT. Translating it yields CASSMGQPEAFF.

This chain joins TRBV2 and TRBJ2-7; no definite D call. V was cut by 8 bases and J by 8 bases, with 10 bases left in between. This CDR3 is built from 10 residues. Germline CDR1 SNHLY, CDR2 FYNNEI. CDR3 sequence reads: CASSLNKQYF. CDR3 sequence (DNA): TGTGCCAGCTCCCTGAATAAGCAGTACTTC.

This clonotype turned up a few times. The V and J genes are TRBV19 and TRBJ2-7; tentatively, D is TRBD1 (7 bases). Germline CDR1 reads LNHDA; CDR2 reads SQIVND (reference sequence). Trimming left V 1 base short and J 5 bases short, with 21 bases between. This CDR3 has 17 amino acids. The CDR3 protein is CASSIGPRQGGFHEQYF. The CDR3 nucleotides are TGTGCCAGTAGTATAGGCCCTCGACAGGGAGGATTCCACGAGCAGTACTTC. Full variable domain (remainder filled in from reference TRBV19 and TRBJ2-7): DGGITQSPKYLFRKEGQNVTLSCEQNLNHDAMYWYRQDPGQGLRLIYYSQIVNDFQKGDIAEGYSVSREKKESFPLTVTSAQKNPTAFYLCASSIGPRQGGFHEQYFGPGTRLTVT.

This clonotype has at least ten counts. This chain connects TRBV12-3 or TRBV12-4 to TRBJ2-6; 7 bases map to TRBD1. After removal of 6 bases from V and 10 bases from J, the junction contained 9 bases not matched to a gene. The CDR3 runs 14 residues. The CDR3 reads CASSASGQINVLTF. CDR3 in DNA: TGTGCCAGCAGCGCATCGGGACAGATAAACGTCCTGACTTTC.

The chain combines TRBV7-2 with TRBJ1-2, with 7 bases aligning to TRBD1. CDR3 size: 15 residues. The V segment lost 1 base and the J segment 4 bases; nucleotides outside the gene matches: 6. Germline V gives CDR1 SGHTA, CDR2 FQGNSA. The CDR3 loop is CASSLGTGQIYGYTF. CDR3 DNA sequence: TGTGCCAGCAGCTTAGGGACAGGACAAATCTATGGCTACACCTTC.

This clonotype has only a few counts. As DNA, the CDR3 is TGTGCCAGCAGCTTTAGACAAGGACGGTCCTACGAGCAGTACTTC. It translates to CASSFRQGRSYEQYF. The chain combines TRBV14 with TRBJ2-7; no definite D call. The ends were cut back, 5 bases at V and 1 base at J, with 15 bases in the middle. CDR3 length: 15 amino acids. Looked up from germline, CDR1 is SGHDN and CDR2 is FVKESK.

J is TRBJ1-1 and V is TRBV10-2, with D hard to call. V lost 2 bases and J lost 6, with 7 bases in between. CDR1 is WSHSY and CDR2 is SAAADI in the germline V gene. The CDR3 runs to 12 residues. Here the CDR3 DNA reads TGCGCCAGCAGTGAGGGTAACGCTGAAGCTTTCTTT. Protein: CASSEGNAEAFF.

This clonotype occurred many times. The gene calls are TRBV12-3 or TRBV12-4 and TRBJ2-2, with 8 nucleotides matching TRBD2. Trimming at V came to 5 bases and at J to 5 bases, leaving 7 bases not matched to a gene. The CDR3 sequence is 15 residues long. The CDR3 reads CASSRSGRWTGELFF. The CDR3 DNA reads as TGTGCCAGCAGTCGCAGCGGGAGATGGACCGGGGAGCTGTTTTTT.

This clonotype was counted ten times or more. This chain joins TRBV7-3 and TRBJ2-6; the D is unclear. CDR1 and CDR2 from the germline V gene are SGHTA and FQGTGA. V lost 5 bases to trimming and J lost 0 bases, with 17 bases between them. The CDR3 runs 18 residues. In DNA, the CDR3 is TGTGCCAGCAGCGGGCAGCAGGATCTTCGCTCTGGGGCCAACGTCCTGACTTTC. This encodes CASSGQQDLRSGANVLTF.